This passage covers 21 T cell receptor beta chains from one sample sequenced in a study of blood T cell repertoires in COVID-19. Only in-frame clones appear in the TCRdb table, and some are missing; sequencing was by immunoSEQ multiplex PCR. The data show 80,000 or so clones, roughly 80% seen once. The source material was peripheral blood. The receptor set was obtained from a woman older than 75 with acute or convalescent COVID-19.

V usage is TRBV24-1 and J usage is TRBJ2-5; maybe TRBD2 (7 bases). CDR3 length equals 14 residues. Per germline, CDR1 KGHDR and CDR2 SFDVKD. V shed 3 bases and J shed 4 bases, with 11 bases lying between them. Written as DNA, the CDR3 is TGTGCCACCAGTGATGGGGGGGGGCGAGAGACCCAGTACTTC. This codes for CATSDGGGRETQYF.

CDR3 sequence reads: CATSRDVGHTNVLTF. CDR3 DNA sequence: TGTGCCACCAGCAGAGATGTCGGACACACCAACGTCCTGACTTTC. The genes are TRBV15 and TRBJ2-6; a possible D gene is TRBD1 (5 bases). Trimming took 0 bases from V and 8 from J, leaving 11 bases between them. CDR1 is LNHNV, CDR2 YYDKDF, per germline (reference sequence). The length of the CDR3 is 15 residues.

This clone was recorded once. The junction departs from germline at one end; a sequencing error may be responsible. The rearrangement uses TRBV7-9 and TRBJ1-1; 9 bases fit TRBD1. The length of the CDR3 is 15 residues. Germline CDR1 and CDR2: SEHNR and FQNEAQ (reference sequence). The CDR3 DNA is TGTGCCAGCAGCTTAGCGGGGACAGGGAACGCTGAAGCTTTCTTT. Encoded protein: CASSLAGTGNAEAFF.

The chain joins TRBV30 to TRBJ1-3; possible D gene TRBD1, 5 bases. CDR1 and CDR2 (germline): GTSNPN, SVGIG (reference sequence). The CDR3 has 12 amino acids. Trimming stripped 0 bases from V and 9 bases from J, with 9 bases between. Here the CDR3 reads CAWSVRGGTIYF. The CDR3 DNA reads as TGTGCCTGGAGTGTAAGGGGTGGCACCATATATTTT.

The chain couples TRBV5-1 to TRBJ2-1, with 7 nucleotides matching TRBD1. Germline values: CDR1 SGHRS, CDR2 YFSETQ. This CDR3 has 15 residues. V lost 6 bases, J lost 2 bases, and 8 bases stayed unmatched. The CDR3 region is CASMPSGQPYNEQFF. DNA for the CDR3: TGCGCCAGCATGCCTTCGGGACAGCCCTACAATGAGCAGTTCTTC.

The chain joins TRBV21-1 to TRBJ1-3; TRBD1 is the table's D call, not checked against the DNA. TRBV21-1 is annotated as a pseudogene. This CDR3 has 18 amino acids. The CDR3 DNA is TGTGCCAGCAGCAAAGCGCATGACAGGGGGGTTTCTGGAAACACCATATATTTT. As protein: CASSKAHDRGVSGNTIYF.

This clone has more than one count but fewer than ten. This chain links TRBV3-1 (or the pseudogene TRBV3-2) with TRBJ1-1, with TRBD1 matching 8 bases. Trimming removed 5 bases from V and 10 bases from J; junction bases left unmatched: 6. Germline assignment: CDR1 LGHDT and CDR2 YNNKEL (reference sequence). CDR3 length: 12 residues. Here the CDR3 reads CASSMIQGAAFF. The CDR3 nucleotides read TGTGCCAGCAGCATGATCCAGGGGGCAGCTTTCTTT.

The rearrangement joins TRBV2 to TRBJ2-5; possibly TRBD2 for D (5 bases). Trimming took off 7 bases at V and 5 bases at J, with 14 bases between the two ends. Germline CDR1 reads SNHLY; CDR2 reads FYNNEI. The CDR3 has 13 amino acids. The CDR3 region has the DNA TGTGCCAGCAAAACTCTACCGGGGGAGACCCAGTACTTC. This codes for CASKTLPGETQYF.

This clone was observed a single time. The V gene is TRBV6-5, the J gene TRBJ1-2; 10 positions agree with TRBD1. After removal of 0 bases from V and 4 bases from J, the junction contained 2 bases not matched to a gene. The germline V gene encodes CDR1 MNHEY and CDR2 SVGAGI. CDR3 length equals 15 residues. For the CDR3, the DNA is TGTGCCAGCAGTTACTCGGGACAGGGGAGCTATGGCTACACCTTC. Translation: CASSYSGQGSYGYTF.

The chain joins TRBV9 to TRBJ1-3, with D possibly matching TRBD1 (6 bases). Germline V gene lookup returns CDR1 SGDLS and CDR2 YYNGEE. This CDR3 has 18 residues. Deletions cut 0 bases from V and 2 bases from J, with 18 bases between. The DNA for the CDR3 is TGTGCCAGCAGCGTAGTTAGAGGGGGTGGGGTACCTGGAAACACCATATATTTT. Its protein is CASSVVRGGGVPGNTIYF.

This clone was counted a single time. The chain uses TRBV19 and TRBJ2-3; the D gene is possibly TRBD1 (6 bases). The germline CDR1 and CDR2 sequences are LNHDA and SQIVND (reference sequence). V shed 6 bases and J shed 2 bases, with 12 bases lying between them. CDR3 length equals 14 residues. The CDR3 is CASRRGTNTDTQYF. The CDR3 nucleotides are TGTGCCAGTAGAAGGGGGACAAACACAGATACGCAGTATTTT.

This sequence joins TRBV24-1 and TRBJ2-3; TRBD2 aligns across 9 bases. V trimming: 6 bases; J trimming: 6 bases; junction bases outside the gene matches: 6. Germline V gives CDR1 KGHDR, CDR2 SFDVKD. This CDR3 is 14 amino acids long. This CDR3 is CATSLGGGADTQYF. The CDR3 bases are TGTGCCACCAGTCTCGGCGGGGGGGCCGATACGCAGTATTTT.

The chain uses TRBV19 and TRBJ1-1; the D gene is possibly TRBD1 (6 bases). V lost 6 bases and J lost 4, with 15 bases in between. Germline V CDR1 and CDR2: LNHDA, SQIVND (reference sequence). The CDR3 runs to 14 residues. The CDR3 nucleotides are TGTGCCAGTAGACAGTGGACAGAGGGCACTGAAGCTTTCTTT. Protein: CASRQWTEGTEAFF.

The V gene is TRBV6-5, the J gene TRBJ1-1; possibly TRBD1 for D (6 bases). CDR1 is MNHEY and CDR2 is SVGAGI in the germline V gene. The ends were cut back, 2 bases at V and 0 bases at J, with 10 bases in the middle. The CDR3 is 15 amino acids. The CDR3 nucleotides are TGTGCCAGCAGTTACGTCAGGGGTGTGAACACTGAAGCTTTCTTT. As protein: CASSYVRGVNTEAFF.

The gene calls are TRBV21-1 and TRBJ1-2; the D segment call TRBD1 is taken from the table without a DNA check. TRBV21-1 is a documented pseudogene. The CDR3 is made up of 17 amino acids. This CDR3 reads CEESSGRGNRGPDGYTF. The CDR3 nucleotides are TGTGAAGAATCGTCGGGGCGAGGGAACAGGGGGCCGGATGGCTACACCTTC.

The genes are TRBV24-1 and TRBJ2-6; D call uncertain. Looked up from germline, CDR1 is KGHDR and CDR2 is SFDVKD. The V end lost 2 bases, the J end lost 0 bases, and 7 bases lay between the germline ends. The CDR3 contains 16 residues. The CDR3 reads CATSDSSGSGANVLTF. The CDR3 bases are TGTGCCACCAGTGATTCCAGTGGCTCTGGGGCCAACGTCCTGACTTTC.

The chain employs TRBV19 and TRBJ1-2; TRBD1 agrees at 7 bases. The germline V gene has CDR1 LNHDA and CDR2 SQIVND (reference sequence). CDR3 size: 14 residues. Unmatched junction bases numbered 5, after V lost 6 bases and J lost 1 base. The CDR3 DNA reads TGTGCCAGTAGAAAGGACAGGAGTAACTATGGCTACACCTTC. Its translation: CASRKDRSNYGYTF. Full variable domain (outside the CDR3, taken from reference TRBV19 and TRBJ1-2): DGGITQSPKYLFRKEGQNVTLSCEQNLNHDAMYWYRQDPGQGLRLIYYSQIVNDFQKGDIAEGYSVSREKKESFPLTVTSAQKNPTAFYLCASRKDRSNYGYTFGSGTRLTVV.

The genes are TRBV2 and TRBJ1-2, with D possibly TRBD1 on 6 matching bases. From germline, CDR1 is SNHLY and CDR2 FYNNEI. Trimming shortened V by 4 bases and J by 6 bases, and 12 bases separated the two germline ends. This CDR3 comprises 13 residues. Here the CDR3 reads CASSGTALDGYTF. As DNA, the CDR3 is TGTGCCAGCAGTGGGACAGCTTTGGATGGCTACACCTTC.

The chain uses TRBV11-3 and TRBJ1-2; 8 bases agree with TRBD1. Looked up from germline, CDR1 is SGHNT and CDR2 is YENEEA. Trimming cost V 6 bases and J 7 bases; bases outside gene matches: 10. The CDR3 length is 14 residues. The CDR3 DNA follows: TGTGCCAGCAGTACCTCAGGGGGCTCGGGTGGCTACACCTTC. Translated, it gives CASSTSGGSGGYTF.

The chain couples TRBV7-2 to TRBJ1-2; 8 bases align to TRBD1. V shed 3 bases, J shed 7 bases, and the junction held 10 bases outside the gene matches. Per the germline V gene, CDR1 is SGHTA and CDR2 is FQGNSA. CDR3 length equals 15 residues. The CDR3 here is CASSLVLRGRLGYTF. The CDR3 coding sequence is TGTGCCAGCAGCTTGGTCCTCAGGGGGCGCCTTGGCTACACCTTC.

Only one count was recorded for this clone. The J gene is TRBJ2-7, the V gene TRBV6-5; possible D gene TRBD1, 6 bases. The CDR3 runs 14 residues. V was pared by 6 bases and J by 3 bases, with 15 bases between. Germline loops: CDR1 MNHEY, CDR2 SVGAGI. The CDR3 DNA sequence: TGTGCCAGCAGCCCACTTGGGACATACTACGAGCAGTACTTC. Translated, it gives CASSPLGTYYEQYF.